The clone carrying this T cell receptor (beta chain) was recorded many times. The sample is drawn from a study of T cell repertoires in cytomegalovirus infection. Germline values: CDR1 SGHTA, CDR2 FQGTGA. This CDR3 comprises 14 residues. V shed 5 bases, J shed 4 bases, and the junction held 5 bases outside the gene matches. TCRdb used MiXCR to reprocess the reads, holding one entry per CDR3 protein. The table lists about 180,000 distinct CDR3 sequences, approximately 15% of them singletons. Sequenced sample: PBMCs. This sequence originates from a human donor in good health (CMV status not recorded). Some clones in this sample may be carry-over from other donors' samples. The chain is built from TRBV7-3 and TRBJ1-3, with 7 positions matching TRBD1. This CDR3 is CASSEGGKGNTIYF. CDR3 nucleotide sequence: TGTGCCAGCAGCGAAGGGGGCAAAGGAAACACCATATATTTT.